Listed here are 7 T cell receptor beta chains from one sample, sequenced in a study of blood T cells in healthy people across ages. Next came a second PCR, run for about 6 to 12 cycles, which used a sample-barcoded 5' primer along with a J-beta primer mix. In TCRdb, the 5' RACE reads were re-called with MiXCR into one record per CDR3 protein. The data show approximately 810,000 distinct CDR3 sequences, roughly 34% seen once. The sample consisted of blood. Source of these receptors: a man aged 18-30 years in good health.

About this clonotype: Because the CDR3 is missing its conserved closing phenylalanine or tryptophan, this is likely a read error. The DNA is omitted, as the CDR3 cannot be located on it reliably, and the CDR3 follows TCRdb's listing. The chain recombines TRBV29-1 with TRBJ2-1; the DNA was not used to check the table's D call, TRBD1. Per the germline V gene, CDR1 is SQVTM and CDR2 is ANQGSEA. The CDR3 has 14 amino acids, counting both end residues. The CDR3 sequence is CSVGQGPYGYTFGS.

This clonotype was seen at least ten times. This chain connects TRBV12-3 or TRBV12-4 to TRBJ1-2; 9 bases agree with TRBD1. V lost 1 base and J lost 7; bases outside the gene matches: 7. This CDR3 spans 15 amino acids. The chain's CDR3 is CASSLGDRAFPGYTF. The CDR3 region has the DNA TGTGCCAGCAGTTTAGGGGACAGGGCCTTTCCTGGCTACACCTTC.

The gene calls are TRBV24-1 and TRBJ2-3, with 12 nucleotides matching TRBD2. Germline CDR1 and CDR2: KGHDR and SFDVKD. This CDR3 comprises 17 residues. V lost 0 bases to trimming and J lost 5 bases; unmatched junction nucleotides: 5. For the CDR3, the DNA is TGTGCCACCAGTGATTTGCGGAGGACTAGCGGGGTAGATACGCAGTATTTT. It yields the protein CATSDLRRTSGVDTQYF.

In regard to this clonotype: A read error may produce the germline difference seen at one junction end. This chain uses TRBV6-1 with TRBJ1-4; D unresolved. Germline V gene sequence: CDR1 MNHNS, CDR2 SASEGT. The CDR3 has 15 residues. The CDR3, as DNA: TGTGCCTGCAGTCAACCGGGAAGAATATTGGAAAAACTGTTTTTT. Protein: CACSQPGRILEKLFF.

The chain links TRBV12-3 or TRBV12-4 to TRBJ2-3, with 8 bases matching TRBD2. This CDR3 is built from 17 residues. J lost 1 base, V lost 2 bases, and 8 bases had no gene match. Here the CDR3 reads CASSLFSDGGGTDTQYF. The CDR3 nucleotides are TGTGCCAGCAGTTTATTCTCGGACGGGGGGGGCACAGATACGCAGTATTTT.

Notes on this clonotype: A single base separates this from a much larger clone, so it may be a read error. V is TRBV20-1 and J is TRBJ2-6; D gene unclear. This CDR3 contains 16 residues. Germline V CDR1 and CDR2: DFQATT, SNEGSKA (reference sequence). CDR3 residues: CSAGDKRVSGANVLTF. The DNA of the CDR3 is TGCAGTGCTGGAGATAAAAGGGTCTCTGGGGCCAACGTCCTGACTTTC.

J is TRBJ1-5 and V is TRBV20-1; D call uncertain. Trimming cost V 6 bases and J 0 bases, with 12 bases left between them. This CDR3 is built from 14 residues. Germline V gene sequence: CDR1 DFQATT, CDR2 SNEGSKA (reference sequence). The CDR3, as DNA: TGCAGTGCCGAATCGGCCCGTAGCAATCAGCCCCAGCATTTT. Its translation: CSAESARSNQPQHF.